The 28 T cell receptor beta chains below come from one sample, sequenced in a study of blood T cells in healthy people across ages. With a J-beta primer mix and a sample-barcoded 5' primer, a second PCR ran roughly 6 to 11 cycles. TCRdb re-derived calls from the 5' RACE reads in MiXCR, one entry per CDR3 protein. Altogether 1.5 million or so distinct CDR3 sequences are present, 40% to 45% being singletons, with the ten largest covering under 5%. Sequenced material: blood. The receptors were gathered from a woman younger than 35 in good health.

This clonotype was detected only a few times. This chain connects TRBV6-5 to TRBJ1-6; D remains unclear. Germline V lookup: CDR1 MNHEY, CDR2 SVGAGI. This CDR3 spans 16 amino acids. The V end lost 0 bases, the J end lost 6 bases, and 12 bases lay between the germline ends. The CDR3 region is CASSYSSGAVNSPLHF. Written as DNA, the CDR3 is TGTGCCAGCAGTTACTCTTCGGGAGCCGTTAATTCACCCCTCCACTTT.

This clonotype was seen a handful of times. V usage is TRBV9 and J usage is TRBJ2-1, with TRBD1 matching 9 bases. The CDR3 has 14 amino acids. Germline CDR1 SGDLS, CDR2 YYNGEE. V trimming: 4 bases; J trimming: 5 bases; junction bases outside the gene matches: 4. CDR3 sequence reads: CASSSGQGNNEQFF. The CDR3 DNA reads as TGTGCCAGCAGCTCAGGACAGGGGAACAATGAGCAGTTCTTC. The complete variable domain, with remaining parts taken from reference TRBV9 and TRBJ2-1, reads DSGVTQTPKHLITATGQRVTLRCSPRSGDLSVYWYQQSLDQGLQFLIQYYNGEERAKGNILERFSAQQFPDLHSELNLSSLELGDSALYFCASSSGQGNNEQFFGPGTRLTVL.

As regards this clonotype: This may stem from a read error, because a much larger clone lies one nucleotide away. The J gene is TRBJ2-1, the V gene TRBV5-1; 10 bases are a match to TRBD2. CDR3 length equals 14 residues. The germline CDR1 and CDR2 sequences are SGHRS and YFSETQ. The V segment lost 4 bases and the J segment 13 bases; nucleotides outside the gene matches: 11. The CDR3 spells CASSGTSARQTQFF. The CDR3, as DNA: TGCGCCAGCAGCGGGACTAGCGCCAGACAGACCCAGTTCTTC.

This clonotype has ten or more counts. This sequence joins TRBV4-1 and TRBJ1-2; TRBD1 aligns across 7 bases. CDR1 and CDR2 (germline): MGHRA, YSYEKL. The junction had 5 bases not matched to a gene; V was cut back by 4 bases and J by 0 bases. The CDR3 spans 15 residues. CDR3 amino acids: CASSLGQRANYGYTF. The CDR3 DNA reads as TGCGCCAGCAGCCTGGGACAGAGAGCTAACTATGGCTACACCTTC.

The chain couples TRBV24-1 to TRBJ2-5; TRBD2 is a possible D gene (5 bases). The V end was cut by 7 bases, the J end by 3 bases, with 8 bases between. Germline V lookup: CDR1 KGHDR, CDR2 SFDVKD. CDR3 length equals 12 residues. The CDR3 here is CATSGNKETQYF. The CDR3 DNA reads TGTGCCACCAGCGGGAATAAAGAGACCCAGTACTTC.

This clonotype was seen only a few times. The chain employs TRBV20-1 and TRBJ2-5, with a possible D match to TRBD1 (6 bases). The ends were cut back, 6 bases at V and 0 bases at J, with 14 bases in the middle. This CDR3 is built from 14 residues. Germline V lookup: CDR1 DFQATT, CDR2 SNEGSKA (reference sequence). The DNA for the CDR3 is TGCAGTGCCTTACGGGACACCTACCAAGAGACCCAGTACTTC. Translation: CSALRDTYQETQYF.

Ten or more counts support this clonotype. The chain is built from TRBV6-5 and TRBJ1-2; D remains ambiguous. V gave up 0 bases and J gave up 4 bases, with 6 bases separating them. CDR1 is MNHEY and CDR2 is SVGAGI in the germline V gene. CDR3 length equals 13 residues. The DNA of the CDR3 is TGTGCCAGCAGTTACTCGGCAGGCTATGGCTACACCTTC. Amino acid sequence: CASSYSAGYGYTF.

This clonotype was counted a few times. One end of the junction varies from germline; a read error may be responsible. The chain combines TRBV6-2 or TRBV6-3 with TRBJ2-7, with unresolved D. Germline CDR1 and CDR2: MNHEY and SVGEGT. This CDR3 region has 13 residues. The CDR3 sequence: CASSDSEFYEQYF. The CDR3 nucleotides read TGTGCCAGCAGTGACTCCGAATTCTACGAGCAGTACTTC.

The chain has TRBV27 and TRBJ1-1; no clear D gene. The V end lost 10 bases, the J end lost 11 bases, and 17 bases lay between the germline ends. The CDR3 is made up of 11 amino acids. Germline CDR1 is MNHEY and CDR2 is SMNVEV (reference sequence). The CDR3 DNA sequence: TGTGCCACCCCAACTCCGCGTCCCGCTTTCTTT. Amino acids: CATPTPRPAFF.

The CDR3 spells CSVEGSRDGYTF. DNA for the CDR3: TGCAGCGTTGAAGGATCCAGGGATGGCTACACCTTC. The rearrangement uses TRBV29-1 and TRBJ1-2; possibly TRBD1 for D (5 bases). Germline assignment: CDR1 SQVTM and CDR2 ANQGSEA. The CDR3 covers 12 residues. V shed 1 base and J shed 6 bases, with 9 bases lying between them.

In this sample, this clonotype turned up many times. This rearrangement joins TRBV25-1 to TRBJ2-1; 10 bases line up with TRBD1. J was trimmed by 7 bases and V by 2 bases; bases with no gene match: 8. Germline lookup yields CDR1 MGHDK and CDR2 SYGVNS. This CDR3 region has 16 residues. The DNA of the CDR3 is TGTGCCAGCAGTGAAAGCGACAGGGGGCCGGTTAATGAGCAGTTCTTC. Residues: CASSESDRGPVNEQFF.

This sequence joins TRBV12-3 or TRBV12-4 and TRBJ1-4, with TRBD1 identical over 10 bases. The CDR3 is 14 residues long. The trim removed 7 bases at V and 10 bases at J, leaving 9 bases unmatched. The CDR3 here is CASNPGQGIGKLFF. The CDR3 DNA is TGTGCCAGCAACCCGGGACAGGGGATAGGAAAACTGTTTTTT.

To note about this clonotype: Compared with germline, one end of the junction differs, possibly owing to a read error. The rearrangement uses TRBV5-1 and TRBJ2-3; D is ambiguous. CDR1 SGHRS and CDR2 YFSETQ come from the germline V gene. The CDR3 is made up of 14 amino acids. The CDR3 nucleotides read TGCGTCAGCAGCTTCCAGGAACCCACAGATACGCAGTATTTT. Protein sequence: CVSSFQEPTDTQYF.

The V call is TRBV4-3, the J call TRBJ2-5; 8 positions match TRBD2. This CDR3 region has 16 residues. The junction had 9 bases not matched to a gene; V was cut back by 0 bases and J by 6 bases. Germline-derived CDR1 and CDR2 are LGHNA and YSLEER. CDR3 coding DNA: TGCGCCAGCAGCCAAGATCTAGCGGGCCACCGGAAGACCCAGTACTTC. Translated: CASSQDLAGHRKTQYF.

The V gene is TRBV6-5, the J gene TRBJ1-5; no definite D call. Germline V gene lookup returns CDR1 MNHEY and CDR2 SVGAGI. The CDR3 is made up of 15 amino acids. Trimming stripped 2 bases from V and 7 bases from J, with 15 bases between. CDR3 sequence reads: CASSYNSDVRQPQHF. In DNA, the CDR3 is TGTGCCAGCAGTTACAATTCAGACGTACGGCAGCCCCAGCATTTT.

This clonotype was picked up a small number of times. This chain uses TRBV7-8 with TRBJ2-5; 7 positions match TRBD2. The J call may be mistaken, given a closer DNA end match to TRBJ2-7. From germline, CDR1 is SGHVS and CDR2 FQNEAQ. This CDR3 is built from 14 residues. The CDR3: CASSLLAGEREQYF. CDR3 DNA: TGTGCCAGCAGCTTATTGGCGGGAGAGCGCGAGCAGTACTTC.

This clonotype has just a few counts. J is TRBJ2-1 and V is TRBV7-9, with no clear D. The CDR3 sequence is 12 residues long. V was shortened by 3 bases and J by 8 bases, with 8 bases between the two germline ends. CDR1 and CDR2 (germline): SEHNR, FQNEAQ (reference sequence). The CDR3 loop reads CASSFQVDEQFF. In DNA, the CDR3 is TGTGCCAGCAGCTTTCAGGTGGATGAGCAGTTCTTC.

The rearrangement uses TRBV20-1 and TRBJ1-1, with a weak D call TRBD1 (6 bases). Germline V gene data show CDR1 as DFQATT and CDR2 as SNEGSKA (reference sequence). CDR3 length: 14 amino acids. The V end lost 4 bases, the J end lost 0 bases, and 12 bases lay between the germline ends. In DNA, the CDR3 is TGCAGTGCTACTCAAGGGACACTGAACACTGAAGCTTTCTTT. Its protein product is CSATQGTLNTEAFF.

This clonotype showed up just a few times. J is TRBJ2-1 and V is TRBV27, with 11 bases matching TRBD2. The V and J ends lost 8 bases and 7 bases, in that order; junction bases with no gene match: 7. Germline lookup yields CDR1 MNHEY and CDR2 SMNVEV (reference sequence). This CDR3 region has 14 residues. CDR3 nucleotides: TGTGCCAGCGCTTCACTAGCGGGAGATAATGAGCAGTTCTTC. Its translation: CASASLAGDNEQFF.

V usage is TRBV14 and J usage is TRBJ1-2; 8 positions match TRBD1. The V gene end was trimmed by 2 bases and the J gene end by 0 bases; junction bases not matched to a gene: 5. In germline, CDR1 is SGHDN, CDR2 FVKESK. The CDR3 is made up of 16 amino acids. The DNA for the CDR3 is TGTGCCAGCAGCCAACGCTGGACAGGGTCTAACTATGGCTACACCTTC. This translates into CASSQRWTGSNYGYTF.

A few counts support this clonotype. This chain uses TRBV5-1 with TRBJ1-4; D is ambiguous. CDR3 length: 14 residues. Trimming shortened V by 5 bases and J by 4 bases, and 12 bases separated the two germline ends. Germline CDR1 reads SGHRS; CDR2 reads YFSETQ. In nucleotides, the CDR3 is TGCGCCAGCAGAGGCGGCGGGATTAATGAAAAACTGTTTTTT. The encoded protein is CASRGGGINEKLFF.

The chain couples TRBV24-1 to TRBJ2-5; 8 nucleotides agree with TRBD1. Germline values: CDR1 KGHDR, CDR2 SFDVKD. The V segment lost 2 bases and the J segment 7 bases; nucleotides outside the gene matches: 5. The CDR3 sequence is 14 residues long. This chain's CDR3 is CATSDSTGVGTQYF. The CDR3, as DNA: TGTGCCACCAGTGATTCGACAGGGGTTGGGACCCAGTACTTC.

The chain links TRBV9 to TRBJ1-1; perhaps TRBD1 as D (6 bases). The germline gives CDR1 SGDLS, CDR2 YYNGEE. CDR3 length equals 13 residues. V was pared by 5 bases and J by 7 bases, with 15 bases between. In nucleotides, the CDR3 is TGTGCCAGCAGTGCACATCGGACAGATGAAGCTTTCTTT. Its protein is CASSAHRTDEAFF.

As concerns this clonotype: With a much larger clone just one base away, this may be a read error. CDR3 DNA sequence: TGTGCCAGCAGCCAACCCCATGAGCAGTTCTTC. Translation gives CASSQPHEQFF. The V gene is TRBV3-1, the J gene TRBJ2-1, with D uncertain. The CDR3 is 11 residues long. With 2 bases removed from V and 8 bases from J, the gap between germline ends came to 4 bases. Looked up from germline, CDR1 is LGHDT and CDR2 is YNNKEL (reference sequence).

The J gene is TRBJ2-7, the V gene TRBV4-3; no clear D gene. CDR3 length: 14 amino acids. Germline loops: CDR1 LGHNA, CDR2 YSLEER. The V end lost 0 bases, the J end lost 7 bases, and 13 bases lay between the germline ends. The CDR3 loop is CASSQESVSWEQYF. The CDR3 bases are TGCGCCAGCAGCCAAGAGTCAGTATCGTGGGAGCAGTACTTC.

V and J are TRBV7-8 and TRBJ2-3; 10 bases fit TRBD2. The CDR3 loop spans 15 amino acids. Trimming cost V 6 bases and J 2 bases; bases outside gene matches: 5. Germline CDR1 is SGHVS and CDR2 is FQNEAQ. CDR3 amino acids: CASSRTSGYTDTQYF. In DNA, the CDR3 is TGTGCCAGCAGTCGGACTAGCGGATACACAGATACGCAGTATTTT.

The V and J genes are TRBV6-5 and TRBJ2-1; D is possibly TRBD1 or TRBD2 (5 bases each). Germline CDR1 and CDR2: MNHEY and SVGAGI. The V gene lost 7 bases and the J gene lost 12 bases, with 10 bases spanning the gap. The CDR3 is 10 residues long. This CDR3 is CASTAGAQFF. The CDR3 bases are TGTGCCAGCACCGCCGGGGCGCAGTTCTTC.

The chain is built from TRBV3-1 and TRBJ2-5, with a weak D call TRBD2 (5 bases). Trimming pared 2 bases from V and 5 bases from J, leaving 21 bases between. The CDR3 contains 17 residues. CDR1 and CDR2 (germline): LGHDT, YNNKEL (reference sequence). This CDR3 is CASSQRVGVTGSETQYF. The CDR3 DNA is TGTGCCAGCAGCCAAAGGGTCGGGGTGACGGGCTCCGAGACCCAGTACTTC.